This T cell receptor beta chain was captured in a study of Ad26.COV2.S vaccination and SARS-CoV-2 variants. Study-wide context: The vaccine Ad26.COV2.S was put into the muscle once, or twice with 56 days between. Study-wide results and limits: Placebo recipients showed lower spike-specific TCR breadth than vaccinees.

For this clone: Its specificity is not known.

The data were produced by immunoSEQ multiplex PCR, yet TCRdb's version contains in-frame clones alone and is incomplete. The table records some 350,000 clones, roughly 85% of them present only once. V lost 5 bases, J lost 3 bases, and 7 bases stayed unmatched. The CDR3 extends over 14 amino acids. Germline V gene lookup returns CDR1 MDHEN and CDR2 SYDVKM. Treatment here: some 19 received Ad26.COV2.S at low or high dose, single or two shots; 5 received placebo; per-sample allocation not given. Day 63 after the first injection of vaccine or placebo was the sampling time. This adult donor, from Boston, was 18-55 years old. The study used a vaccine consisting of an Ad26 vector that expressed Wuhan-strain SARS-CoV-2 spike.

The source is a person aged 18-60 years who received the Ad26.COV2.S COVID-19 vaccine or a placebo. The sequenced sample was peripheral blood, obtained in a trial of Ad26.COV2.S vaccine versus placebo. The V gene is TRBV28, the J gene TRBJ2-7, with 7 bases matching TRBD1. The CDR3 coding sequence is TGTGCCAGCAGTGCGACGGGACAGATCTACGAGCAGTACTTC. Translation gives CASSATGQIYEQYF.